Shown below are 17 T cell receptor beta chains from a single sample sequenced in a study of cytomegalovirus exposure and HLA in healthy donors (dated by TCRdb to about 2017). Receptor amplification or capture employed the immunoSEQ multiplex PCR assay. The multiplex PCR relied on a mix of 60 forward primers for TCR Vbeta segments and 13 reverse primers for TCR Jbeta segments. TCRdb took over this immuneACCESS table, retaining in-frame rearrangements with V and J assigned. Such tables are incomplete; in checked studies, under half of the missing clones stem from an unresolved V gene, and the remainder is unexplained. In all, the sample holds fewer than 200,000 clones, and 79% of those were seen once. Of the sample, about 2% is held by the ten largest clones. Sequencing was carried out using PBMCs. These receptors all come from a man aged 35-49 years in good health and CMV-seronegative.

V and J are TRBV2 and TRBJ1-2; D not certain. V was cut by 3 bases and J by 5 bases, with 13 bases left in between. CDR3 size: 14 residues. From germline, CDR1 is SNHLY and CDR2 FYNNEI. The CDR3: CASSDEMRRYGYTF. The CDR3 bases are TGTGCCAGCAGTGATGAGATGCGGCGATATGGCTACACCTTC. The whole variable domain, filled in from reference TRBV2 and TRBJ1-2, reads EPEVTQTPSHQVTQMGQEVILRCVPISNHLYFYWYRQILGQKVEFLVSFYNNEISEKSEIFDDQFSVERPDGSNFTLKIRSTKLEDSAMYFCASSDEMRRYGYTFGSGTRLTVV.

The rearrangement links TRBV6-5 to TRBJ2-5, with D tentatively TRBD1 (5 bases). Judging by the DNA end, TRBJ2-7 fits better; the J call may be wrong. CDR1 and CDR2 (germline): MNHEY, SVGAGI. This CDR3 is 13 amino acids long. CDR3 sequence reads: CASSRTMSYEQYF. As DNA, the CDR3 is TGTGCCAGCAGTAGGACAATGAGCTACGAGCAGTACTTC.

The genes are TRBV27 and TRBJ2-3; perhaps TRBD1 as D (5 bases). Per the germline V gene, CDR1 is MNHEY and CDR2 is SMNVEV (reference sequence). V lost 6 bases to trimming and J lost 3 bases, with 16 bases between them. The CDR3 contains 15 residues. The chain's CDR3 is CASSKRTPGTDTQYF. The CDR3 DNA follows: TGTGCCAGCAGCAAAAGGACACCCGGGACAGATACGCAGTATTTT.

The chain carries TRBV2 and TRBJ2-7; 10 positions match TRBD2. The CDR3 is 16 residues long. V was pared by 1 base and J by 7 bases, with 10 bases of the junction left unmatched. CDR1 and CDR2 (germline): SNHLY, FYNNEI. CDR3 amino acids: CASSEEASGSAREQYF. CDR3 sequence (DNA): TGTGCCAGCAGTGAAGAGGCTAGCGGGAGCGCTCGGGAGCAGTACTTC.

The gene calls are TRBV13 and TRBJ2-7; TRBD2 aligns across 7 bases. Germline values: CDR1 PRHDT, CDR2 FYEKMQ (reference sequence). This CDR3 is built from 16 residues. V gave up 6 bases and J gave up 3 bases; unmatched junction bases: 14. CDR3 sequence: CASRPFAPAGDYEQYF. DNA of the CDR3: TGTGCCAGCAGACCATTCGCGCCTGCGGGAGACTACGAGCAGTACTTC.

On this clone: Compared with germline, one end of the junction differs, possibly owing to a read error. The chain uses TRBV7-7 and TRBJ2-3; 7 nucleotides align to TRBD2. This CDR3 is built from 15 residues. Germline V gene sequence: CDR1 SSHAT, CDR2 FNYEAQ (reference sequence). The CDR3 DNA is TGTGCTAGCAGCTCCCGCCGGGACTACAGGGATACGCAGTATTTT. This translates into CASSSRRDYRDTQYF.

CDR3 loop: CASRKQGQNEKLFF. CDR3 nucleotide sequence: TGTGCCAGCAGAAAACAGGGGCAGAATGAAAAACTGTTTTTT. The chain couples TRBV28 to TRBJ1-4; 7 nucleotides line up with TRBD1. The CDR3 spans 14 residues. J lost 5 bases, V lost 6 bases, and 6 bases had no gene match. The germline V gene encodes CDR1 MDHEN and CDR2 SYDVKM.

This rearrangement joins TRBV7-6 to TRBJ2-7, with TRBD2 matching 14 bases. The CDR3 has 19 residues. V was clipped by 5 bases and J by 0 bases; unmatched bases: 12. CDR1 is SGHVS, CDR2 FNYEAQ, per germline. The CDR3 nucleotides are TGTGCCAGCAGCGGCCAAATCGGACTAGCGGGAGGTCGCTCCTACGAGCAGTACTTC. It yields the protein CASSGQIGLAGGRSYEQYF.

The DNA for the CDR3 is TGTGCCAGCAGTGAAGCGCGAACGAGCGGGGGTGAGCAGTTCTTC. It encodes CASSEARTSGGEQFF. The chain employs TRBV2 and TRBJ2-1; 8 bases fit TRBD2. Looked up from germline, CDR1 is SNHLY and CDR2 is FYNNEI. V lost 0 bases, J lost 9 bases, and 7 bases stayed unmatched. The CDR3 is made up of 15 amino acids.

The chain recombines TRBV2 with TRBJ2-1; 9 bases match TRBD2. This CDR3 spans 15 amino acids. The germline V gene has CDR1 SNHLY and CDR2 FYNNEI. The ends lost 2 bases at V and 5 bases at J; junction bases unmatched: 4. CDR3 DNA: TGTGCCAGCAGTGAACCTAGCGGGAACAACAATGAGCAGTTCTTC. Translating it yields CASSEPSGNNNEQFF.

This chain uses TRBV27 with TRBJ1-1; possible D gene TRBD1, 5 bases. Germline V CDR1 and CDR2: MNHEY, SMNVEV (reference sequence). The CDR3 is 14 residues long. Between the trimmed V and J ends, which lost 3 bases and 4 bases, there was a span of 12 bases. Here the CDR3 reads CASSFSGLGTEAFF. DNA of the CDR3: TGTGCCAGCAGTTTCTCAGGGTTGGGCACTGAAGCTTTCTTT.

The J gene is TRBJ2-2, the V gene TRBV19; D remains ambiguous. The CDR3 length is 14 residues. CDR1 is LNHDA, CDR2 SQIVND, per germline (reference sequence). V dropped 1 base and J dropped 5 bases, with 8 bases sitting between them. The CDR3: CASSIVSDTGELFF. The DNA for the CDR3 is TGTGCCAGTAGTATAGTTTCAGATACCGGGGAGCTGTTTTTT. The whole variable domain, filled in from reference TRBV19 and TRBJ2-2, reads DGGITQSPKYLFRKEGQNVTLSCEQNLNHDAMYWYRQDPGQGLRLIYYSQIVNDFQKGDIAEGYSVSREKKESFPLTVTSAQKNPTAFYLCASSIVSDTGELFFGEGSRLTVL.

The chain links TRBV5-4 to TRBJ1-2, with D maybe TRBD1 (5 bases). This CDR3 is built from 15 residues. Deletions cut 4 bases from V and 6 bases from J, with 19 bases between. Germline CDR1 reads SGHNT; CDR2 reads YYREEE (reference sequence). DNA for the CDR3: TGTGCCAGCAGCGGCCAAGGGGATGGGGCGCATGGCTACACCTTC. It specifies CASSGQGDGAHGYTF.

This clone appeared once. The J gene is TRBJ2-2, the V gene TRBV5-6; D unresolved. V gave up 1 base and J gave up 4 bases, with 8 bases separating them. Germline V lookup: CDR1 SGHDT, CDR2 YYEEEE. The CDR3 has 14 residues. This CDR3 is CASSLTSVTGELFF. The DNA for the CDR3 is TGTGCCAGCAGCTTGACGTCAGTCACCGGGGAGCTGTTTTTT. The full variable domain, rest sourced from reference TRBV5-6 and TRBJ2-2, is DAGVTQSPTHLIKTRGQQVTLRCSPKSGHDTVSWYQQALGQGPQFIFQYYEEEERQRGNFPDRFSGHQFPNYSSELNVNALLLGDSALYLCASSLTSVTGELFFGEGSRLTVL.

V usage is TRBV10-3 and J usage is TRBJ2-2; no clear D gene. From germline, CDR1 is ENHRY and CDR2 SYGVKD. V gave up 0 bases and J gave up 1 base, with 6 bases separating them. The CDR3 is 15 residues long. The CDR3 DNA sequence: TGTGCCATCAGTGAGTCTCCAGGGAACACCGGGGAGCTGTTTTTT. Translated: CAISESPGNTGELFF.

Of note for this clone: One junction end disagrees with the germline gene, perhaps due to a read error. The rearrangement uses TRBV19 and TRBJ2-4; 14 bases fit TRBD2. This CDR3 spans 19 amino acids. In germline, CDR1 is LNHDA, CDR2 SQIVND (reference sequence). The CDR3 reads CASSTRLAGGEVAKNSQYF. CDR3 bases: TGTGCCAGTAGTACCCGACTAGCGGGAGGGGAGGTAGCCAAAAACAGTCAGTACTTC.

The chain carries TRBV11-1 and TRBJ2-3, with 10 positions matching TRBD2. The germline CDR1 and CDR2 sequences are SGHAT and FQDESV (reference sequence). V lost 1 base and J lost 4; bases outside the gene matches: 5. The CDR3 length is 16 residues. In DNA form, the CDR3 reads TGTGCCAGCAGCTTAGATATAGCGGGAGGCCCAGATACGCAGTATTTT. It translates to CASSLDIAGGPDTQYF. The full variable domain, in which reference TRBV11-1 and TRBJ2-3 provide the parts outside the CDR3, is EAEVAQSPRYKITEKSQAVAFWCDPISGHATLYWYRQILGQGPELLVQFQDESVVDDSQLPKDRFSAERLKGVDSTLKIQPAELGDSAMYLCASSLDIAGGPDTQYFGPGTRLTVL.